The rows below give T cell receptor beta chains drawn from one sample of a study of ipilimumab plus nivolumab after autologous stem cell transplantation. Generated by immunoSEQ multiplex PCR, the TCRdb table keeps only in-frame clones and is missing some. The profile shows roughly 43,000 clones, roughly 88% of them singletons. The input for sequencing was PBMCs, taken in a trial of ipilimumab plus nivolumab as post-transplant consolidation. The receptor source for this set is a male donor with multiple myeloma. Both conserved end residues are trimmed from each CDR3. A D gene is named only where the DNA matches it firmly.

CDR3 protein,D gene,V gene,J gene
ASSEQARASSGNTIY,-,TRBV2,TRBJ1-3
ATNGYT,-,TRBV10-3,TRBJ1-2
ASSLASGSTYEQY,-,TRBV7-9,TRBJ2-7
ASSLARSEVTYEQY,-,TRBV7-9,TRBJ2-7
ASSVGGGNYGYT,-,TRBV9,TRBJ1-2
ASSLDVIQETQY,-,TRBV5-1,TRBJ2-5
ASTDLDTQY,-,TRBV5-1,TRBJ2-3
ASSGGPENNEQF,TRBD2,TRBV11-2,TRBJ2-1
ASTRPGTSGRGNEQF,TRBD2,TRBV28,TRBJ2-1
ASSKGFLGESNQPQH,-,TRBV19,TRBJ1-5
ASSLATSGSPYSYEQY,TRBD2,TRBV5-1,TRBJ2-7
SVRSYEQY,-,TRBV20-1,TRBJ2-7
ASSEQGNTEAF,-,TRBV6-1,TRBJ1-1
ASSEGTSGFTDTQY,TRBD2,TRBV9,TRBJ2-3